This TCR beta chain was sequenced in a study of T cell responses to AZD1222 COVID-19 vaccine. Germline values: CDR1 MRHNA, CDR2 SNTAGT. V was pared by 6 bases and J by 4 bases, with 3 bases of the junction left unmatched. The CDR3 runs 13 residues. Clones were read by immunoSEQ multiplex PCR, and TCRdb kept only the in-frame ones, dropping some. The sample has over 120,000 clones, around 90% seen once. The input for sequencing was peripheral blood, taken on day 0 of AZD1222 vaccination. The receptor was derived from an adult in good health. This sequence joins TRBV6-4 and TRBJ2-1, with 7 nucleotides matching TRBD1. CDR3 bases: TGTGCCAGCAGCGGGACAGAATACAATGAGCAGTTCTTC. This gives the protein CASSGTEYNEQFF.